This T cell receptor (beta chain) is from a study of glioma-infiltrating T cells after dendritic cell vaccination. As for the study in general: Dendritic cell vaccination trial patients had either newly diagnosed or recurrent glioblastoma. Treatment, given 2003 to 2012, was autologous tumor lysate-pulsed dendritic cell vaccination.

This clone was observed a few times. Its antigen remains unidentified. The same CDR3 is also encoded by other DNA sequences in this sample. General study findings and limits: Patients with more pretreatment TILs had longer time to progression and survival.

Sequencing was performed with immunoSEQ multiplex PCR; in TCRdb, only in-frame clones are kept and a portion is missing. This table holds tens of thousands of clones, 60% to 85% found once. The TCR comes from a human donor with glioblastoma. This material consisted of blood, taken before dendritic cell vaccination.

Here the CDR3 reads CATMKTVENSPLHF. In DNA, the CDR3 is TGTGCCACAATGAAGACAGTTGAAAATTCACCCCTCCACTTT. This chain connects TRBV7-9 to TRBJ1-6; D is perhaps TRBD1 (5 bases). The CDR3 has 14 residues. The V and J ends lost 10 bases and 7 bases respectively, with 17 bases between them. Germline V gene data show CDR1 as SEHNR and CDR2 as FQNEAQ (reference sequence).